Listed here is a single T cell receptor (beta chain). Possible read error: a much larger clone is one base away. The data stem from a study of molecular identifiers for immune sequencing clone quantification. Based on a CD8+CD4-CCR7+CD45RA+ profile, naive CD8 T cells were sorted. TCRdb reprocessed the PCR reads with MiXCR, giving one entry per CDR3 protein. The repertoire includes 550,000 to 750,000 distinct CDR3 sequences, nearly 20% of them detected once, and around 0.86% sits in the top ten. The CDR3 contains 18 residues. The V segment lost 0 bases and the J segment 4 bases; nucleotides outside the gene matches: 10. Germline assignment: CDR1 SGHRS and CDR2 YFSETQ.

The V gene is TRBV5-1, the J gene TRBJ2-3; TRBD2 matches at 11 bases. The sequence was collected from a human donor in good health. Some libraries in this study had Jurkat cell RNA spiked in. The source material was naive CD8+ T cells from blood, with Jurkat cell RNA spiked in. Subset here: FACS-sorted CD8+CD4-CCR7+CD45RA+ naive T cells. CDR3 bases: TGCGCCAGCAGCTTGGGCCTAGCGGGGGGCCATGGCGCAGATACGCAGTATTTT. Amino acids: CASSLGLAGGHGADTQYF.